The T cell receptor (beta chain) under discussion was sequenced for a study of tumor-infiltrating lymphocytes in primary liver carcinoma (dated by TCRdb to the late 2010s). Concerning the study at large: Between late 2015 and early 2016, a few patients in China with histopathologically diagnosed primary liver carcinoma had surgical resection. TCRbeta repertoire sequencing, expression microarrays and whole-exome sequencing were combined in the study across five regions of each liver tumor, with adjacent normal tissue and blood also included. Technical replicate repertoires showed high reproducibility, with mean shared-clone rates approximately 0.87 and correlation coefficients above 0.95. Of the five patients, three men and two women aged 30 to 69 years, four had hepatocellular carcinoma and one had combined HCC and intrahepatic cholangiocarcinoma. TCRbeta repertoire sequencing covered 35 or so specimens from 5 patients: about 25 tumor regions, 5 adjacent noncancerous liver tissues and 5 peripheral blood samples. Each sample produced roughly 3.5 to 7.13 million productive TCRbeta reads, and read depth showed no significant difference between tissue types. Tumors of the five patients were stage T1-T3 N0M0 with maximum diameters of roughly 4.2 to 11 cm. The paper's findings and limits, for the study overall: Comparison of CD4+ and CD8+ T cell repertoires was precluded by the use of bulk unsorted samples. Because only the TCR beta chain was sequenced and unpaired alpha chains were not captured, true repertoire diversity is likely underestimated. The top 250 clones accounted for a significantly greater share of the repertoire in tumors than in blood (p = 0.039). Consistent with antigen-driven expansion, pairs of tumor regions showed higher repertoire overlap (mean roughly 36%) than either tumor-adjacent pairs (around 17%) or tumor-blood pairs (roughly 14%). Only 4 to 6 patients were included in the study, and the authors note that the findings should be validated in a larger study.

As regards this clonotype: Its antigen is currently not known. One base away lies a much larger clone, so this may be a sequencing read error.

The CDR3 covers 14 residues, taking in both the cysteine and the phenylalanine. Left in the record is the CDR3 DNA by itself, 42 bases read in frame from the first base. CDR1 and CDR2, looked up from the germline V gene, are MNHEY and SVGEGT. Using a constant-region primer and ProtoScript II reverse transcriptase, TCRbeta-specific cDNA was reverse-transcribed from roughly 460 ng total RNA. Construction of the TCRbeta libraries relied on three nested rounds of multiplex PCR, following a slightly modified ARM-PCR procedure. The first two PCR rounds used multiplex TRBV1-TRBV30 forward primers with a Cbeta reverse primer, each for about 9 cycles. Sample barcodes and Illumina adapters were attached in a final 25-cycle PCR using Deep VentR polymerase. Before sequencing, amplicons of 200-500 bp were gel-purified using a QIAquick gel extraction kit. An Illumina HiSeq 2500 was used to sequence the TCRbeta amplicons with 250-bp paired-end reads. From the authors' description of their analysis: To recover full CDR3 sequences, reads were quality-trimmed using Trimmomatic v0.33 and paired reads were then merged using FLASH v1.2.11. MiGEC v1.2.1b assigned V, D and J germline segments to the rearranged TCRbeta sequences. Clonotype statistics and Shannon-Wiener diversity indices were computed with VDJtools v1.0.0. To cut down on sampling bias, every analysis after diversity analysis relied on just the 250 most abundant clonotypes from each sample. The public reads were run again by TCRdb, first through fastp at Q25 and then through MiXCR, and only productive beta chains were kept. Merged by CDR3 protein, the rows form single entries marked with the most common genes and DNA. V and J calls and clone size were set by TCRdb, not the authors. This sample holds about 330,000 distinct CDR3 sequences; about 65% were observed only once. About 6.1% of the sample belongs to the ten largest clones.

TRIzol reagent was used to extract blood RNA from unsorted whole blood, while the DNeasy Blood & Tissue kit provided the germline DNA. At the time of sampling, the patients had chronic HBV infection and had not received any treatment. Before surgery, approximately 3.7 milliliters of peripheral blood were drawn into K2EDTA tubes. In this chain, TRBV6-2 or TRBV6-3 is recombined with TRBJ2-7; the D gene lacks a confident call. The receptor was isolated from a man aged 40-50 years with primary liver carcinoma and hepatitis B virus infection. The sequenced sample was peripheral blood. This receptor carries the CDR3 CTSSASHTPYEQYF. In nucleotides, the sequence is TGTACCAGCAGTGCCTCCCATACCCCCTACGAGCAGTACTTC.